The T cell receptor (beta chain) under discussion was sequenced for a study of cytomegalovirus exposure and HLA in healthy donors. A note on this clone: Its matching antigen is unknown.

TCRdb's copy holds only in-frame clones and misses some; the assay was immunoSEQ multiplex PCR. This table holds about 63,000 clones, 95% found once. Study observations and caveats: That first-cohort TCR clusters tended to co-occur in the roughly 130 validation repertoires was found in a later analysis. Reportedly, cytomegalovirus status was diagnosed with high sensitivity and specificity. Overall, roughly 150 TCR beta chains were annotated as cytomegalovirus-associated.

The specimen was PBMCs. This receptor was identified in a woman between 18 and 30 years old in good health and CMV-seropositive.

The DNA for the CDR3 is TGTGCCAGCAGCTTAAAAGGGGCAAAAGAGACCCAGTACTTC. Protein sequence: CASSLKGAKETQYF. The chain employs TRBV5-6 and TRBJ2-5; tentatively, D is TRBD1 (5 bases). CDR1 SGHDT and CDR2 YYEEEE come from the germline V gene. The CDR3 length is 14 residues. V was trimmed by 2 bases and J by 3 bases, leaving 11 bases between them.